This T cell receptor beta chain was sequenced for a study of T cells in Graves' hyperthyroidism and ophthalmopathy. Regions amplified from RNA transcripts were the TCR beta CDR3 regions. The HTBI primer set was used in a first-round RT-PCR of the TCR CDR3. TCRdb used MiXCR to reprocess the multiplex PCR reads, holding one entry per CDR3 protein. The sample consists of 650,000 to 700,000 distinct CDR3 sequences, approximately 15% of them appearing once. The CDR3 contains 12 residues. Trimming took 7 bases from V and 2 from J, leaving 7 bases between them. For Graves' hyperthyroidism to be stable, ophthalmopathy could not progress within 18 months. A single count supports this clonotype. Likely a read error: the CDR3 ends without its conserved phenylalanine or tryptophan.

The TCR comes from a man between 50 and 59 years old with Graves' hyperthyroidism. Sequenced input: blood. V is TRBV12-3 or TRBV12-4 and J is TRBJ2-3; tentatively, D is TRBD2 (5 bases). The CDR3 protein is CASTGDTDTQYS. DNA for the CDR3: TGTGCCAGCACCGGGGACACAGATACGCAGTATTCT.